This T cell receptor beta chain is drawn from a study of early T cells in non-severe SARS-CoV-2 infection. Germline CDR1 reads SGHTA; CDR2 reads FQGNSA. V shed 4 bases and J shed 2 bases, with 14 bases lying between them. The CDR3 loop spans 16 amino acids. TCRdb reanalysed the 5' RACE reads using MiXCR and keeps one entry per CDR3 protein. The data show under 45,000 distinct CDR3 sequences, 5% to 5.5% seen once. Material: whole blood, obtained at baseline. This TCR was sampled from an adult who was a healthcare worker with PCR-confirmed SARS-CoV-2 infection or an uninfected control (not recorded which). This chain links TRBV7-2 with TRBJ2-2, with D perhaps TRBD1 or TRBD2 (6 bases each). CDR3: CASSSRRGSNTGELFF. CDR3 DNA: TGTGCCAGCAGCTCTAGGAGGGGGAGCAACACCGGGGAGCTGTTTTTT.